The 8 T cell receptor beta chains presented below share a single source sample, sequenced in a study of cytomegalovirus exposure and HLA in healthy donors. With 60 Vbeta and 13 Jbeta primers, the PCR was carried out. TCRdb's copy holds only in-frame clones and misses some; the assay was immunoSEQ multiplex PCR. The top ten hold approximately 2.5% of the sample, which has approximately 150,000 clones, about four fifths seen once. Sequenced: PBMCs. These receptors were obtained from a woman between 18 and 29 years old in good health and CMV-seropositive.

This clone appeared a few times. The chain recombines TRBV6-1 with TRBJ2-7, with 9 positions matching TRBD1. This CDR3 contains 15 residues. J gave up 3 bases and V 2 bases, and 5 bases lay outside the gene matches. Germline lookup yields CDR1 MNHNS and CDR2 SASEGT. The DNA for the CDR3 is TGTGCCAGCAGTGAACCCGGGACAGGGTTCTACGAGCAGTACTTC. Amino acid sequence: CASSEPGTGFYEQYF.

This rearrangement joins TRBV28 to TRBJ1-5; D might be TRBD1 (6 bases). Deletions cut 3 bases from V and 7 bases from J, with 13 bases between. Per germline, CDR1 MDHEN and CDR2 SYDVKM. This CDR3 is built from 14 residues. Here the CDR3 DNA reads TGTGCCAGCAGTTTGGGGGCTGTGGGGCAGCCCCAGCATTTT. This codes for CASSLGAVGQPQHF.

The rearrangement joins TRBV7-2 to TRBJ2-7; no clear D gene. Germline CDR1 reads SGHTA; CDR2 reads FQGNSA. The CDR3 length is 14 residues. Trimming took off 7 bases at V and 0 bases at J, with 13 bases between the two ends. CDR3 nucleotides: TGTGCCAGCAATGATAAATGGCCCTCCTACGAGCAGTACTTC. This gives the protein CASNDKWPSYEQYF. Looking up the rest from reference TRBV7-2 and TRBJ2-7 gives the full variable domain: GAGVSQSPSNKVTEKGKDVELRCDPISGHTALYWYRQSLGQGLEFLIYFQGNSAPDKSGLPSDRFSAERTGGSVSTLTIQRTQQEDSAVYLCASNDKWPSYEQYFGPGTRLTVT.

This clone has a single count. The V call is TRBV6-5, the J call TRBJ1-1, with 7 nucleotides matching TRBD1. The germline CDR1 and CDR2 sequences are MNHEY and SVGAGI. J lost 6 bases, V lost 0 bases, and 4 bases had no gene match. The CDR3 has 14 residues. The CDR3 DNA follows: TGTGCCAGCAGTTACTCCACAGGGGCCGCTGAAGCTTTCTTT. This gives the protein CASSYSTGAAEAFF.

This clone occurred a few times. CDR3 sequence: CASSPSQFYGYTF. CDR3 nucleotides: TGTGCCAGCAGCCCTTCTCAGTTTTATGGCTACACCTTC. V and J are TRBV11-2 and TRBJ1-2; no clear D gene. V lost 5 bases and J 5 bases, leaving 12 bases between the germline ends. Germline values: CDR1 SGHAT, CDR2 FQNNGV. The CDR3 is 13 amino acids.

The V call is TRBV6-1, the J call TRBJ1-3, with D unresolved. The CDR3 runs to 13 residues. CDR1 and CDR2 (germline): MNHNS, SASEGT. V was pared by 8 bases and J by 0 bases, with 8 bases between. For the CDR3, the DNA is TGTGCCAGCGTTTCTATCTCTGGAAACACCATATATTTT. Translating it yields CASVSISGNTIYF.

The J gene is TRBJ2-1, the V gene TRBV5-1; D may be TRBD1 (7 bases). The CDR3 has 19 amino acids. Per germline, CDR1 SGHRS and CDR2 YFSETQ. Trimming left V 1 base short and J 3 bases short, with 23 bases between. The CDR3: CASSLLSRGPGQHYNEQFF. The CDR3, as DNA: TGCGCCAGCAGCTTGTTGTCTCGGGGGCCGGGACAGCACTACAATGAGCAGTTCTTC.

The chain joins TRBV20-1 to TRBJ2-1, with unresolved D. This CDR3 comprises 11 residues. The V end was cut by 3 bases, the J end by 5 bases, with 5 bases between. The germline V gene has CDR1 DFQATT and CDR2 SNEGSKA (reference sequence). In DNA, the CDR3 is TGCAGTGCTAGGAGTGACAATGAGCAGTTCTTC. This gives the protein CSARSDNEQFF.